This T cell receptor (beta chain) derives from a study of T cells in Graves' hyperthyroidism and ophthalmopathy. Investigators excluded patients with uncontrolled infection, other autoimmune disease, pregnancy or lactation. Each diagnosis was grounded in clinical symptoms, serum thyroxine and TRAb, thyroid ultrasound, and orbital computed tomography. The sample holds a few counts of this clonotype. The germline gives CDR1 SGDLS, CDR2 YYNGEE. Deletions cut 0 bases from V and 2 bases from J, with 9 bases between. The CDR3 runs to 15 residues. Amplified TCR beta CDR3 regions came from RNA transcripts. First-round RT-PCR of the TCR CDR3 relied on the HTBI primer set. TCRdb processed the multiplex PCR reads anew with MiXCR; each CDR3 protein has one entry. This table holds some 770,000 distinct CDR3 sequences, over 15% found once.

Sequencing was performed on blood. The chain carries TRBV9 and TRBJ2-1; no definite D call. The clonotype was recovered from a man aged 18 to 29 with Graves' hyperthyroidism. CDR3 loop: CASSVELATYNEQFF. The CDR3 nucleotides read TGTGCCAGCAGCGTAGAGCTGGCTACCTACAATGAGCAGTTCTTC.